The 11 T cell receptor beta chains below all came from one sample that was sequenced in a study of cytomegalovirus exposure and HLA in healthy donors (dated by TCRdb to between 2016 and 2019). Library method: the immunoSEQ multiplex PCR assay. The multiplex PCR relied on a mix of 60 forward primers for TCR Vbeta segments and 13 reverse primers for TCR Jbeta segments. TCRdb re-hosts the immuneACCESS table, in-frame sequences only. Its copies lack some clones; in the studies checked, an unresolved V gene accounts for under half of them, and the cause for the rest is not known. This sample has approximately 72,000 clones in its table, and around 64% of those were observed once. The biggest ten clones account for less than 25% of the sample. The sequencing sample was made of PBMCs. The source of these receptors is a man aged 35 to 55 in good health and CMV-seropositive.

This chain joins TRBV7-2 and TRBJ2-3; perhaps TRBD2 as D (6 bases). The CDR3 is made up of 15 amino acids. Germline V gene sequence: CDR1 SGHTA, CDR2 FQGNSA. V was pared by 0 bases and J by 6 bases, with 13 bases between. This chain's CDR3 is CASSLAAGSSDTQYF. The CDR3 DNA follows: TGTGCCAGCAGCTTAGCGGCGGGGTCCAGCGATACGCAGTATTTT.

The chain uses TRBV30 and TRBJ1-5; 10 bases match TRBD1. The CDR3 has 16 amino acids. CDR1 and CDR2 from the germline V gene are GTSNPN and SVGIG (reference sequence). V dropped 2 bases and J dropped 5; count of bases not matched to a gene: 9. CDR3: CAWSLNGDRGYQPQHF. In DNA, the CDR3 is TGTGCCTGGAGTCTTAATGGGGACAGGGGCTATCAGCCCCAGCATTTT. Looking up the rest from reference TRBV30 and TRBJ1-5 gives the full variable domain: SQTIHQWPATLVQPVGSPLSLECTVEGTSNPNLYWYRQAAGRGLQLLFYSVGIGQISSEVPQNLSASRPQDRQFILSSKKLLLSDSGFYLCAWSLNGDRGYQPQHFGDGTRLSIL.

J is TRBJ2-7 and V is TRBV4-2; TRBD2 agrees at 9 bases. After removal of 0 bases from V and 0 bases from J, the junction contained 12 bases not matched to a gene. The CDR3 loop spans 19 amino acids. Germline V gene lookup returns CDR1 LGHNA and CDR2 YNFKEQ. Here the CDR3 DNA reads TGTGCCAGCAGCCAAGAATGGGCTAGCGGGGCCTTGAGCTCCTACGAGCAGTACTTC. This codes for CASSQEWASGALSSYEQYF.

This clone was seen only once. V gene TRBV7-8 combines with J gene TRBJ1-1, with 7 bases fitting TRBD1. V was pared by 5 bases and J by 4 bases, with 7 bases of the junction left unmatched. CDR3 length equals 14 residues. Germline V lookup: CDR1 SGHVS, CDR2 FQNEAQ. CDR3 sequence (DNA): TGTGCCAGCAGCCGCGACAGGGCGGCCACTGAAGCTTTCTTT. It codes for CASSRDRAATEAFF.

This clone was recorded a few times. The chain has TRBV10-3 and TRBJ2-7; D unclear. The CDR3 totals 15 residues. Germline CDR1 is ENHRY and CDR2 is SYGVKD. V shed 3 bases and J shed 4 bases, with 16 bases lying between them. In nucleotides, the CDR3 is TGTGCCATCAGTGACCGTTCAAACGAGGATTACGAGCAGTACTTC. This translates into CAISDRSNEDYEQYF.

This rearrangement joins TRBV15 to TRBJ1-5, with a tentative D call TRBD1 (6 bases). The CDR3 consists of 15 residues. Germline CDR1 LNHNV, CDR2 YYDKDF (reference sequence). V dropped 5 bases and J dropped 6 bases, with 17 bases sitting between them. The CDR3 coding sequence is TGTGCCACCAGCGCTACAGGGCGTGGGATTCAGCCCCAGCATTTT. This codes for CATSATGRGIQPQHF.

CDR3 loop: CASSPLAGATDTQYF. For the CDR3, the DNA is TGTGCCAGCAGTCCTCTAGCGGGGGCCACAGATACGCAGTATTTT. V usage is TRBV7-9 and J usage is TRBJ2-3, with 10 bases aligning to TRBD2. After removal of 6 bases from V and 2 bases from J, the junction contained 5 bases not matched to a gene. In germline, CDR1 is SEHNR, CDR2 FQNEAQ (reference sequence). The CDR3 contains 15 residues.

This clone is a singleton in its sample. This chain connects TRBV29-1 to TRBJ1-2; no firm D call. Trimming left V 5 bases short and J 3 bases short, with 7 bases between. The CDR3 runs 11 residues. Germline V gene lookup returns CDR1 SQVTM and CDR2 ANQGSEA. The CDR3 loop is CSVFRDYGYTF. The CDR3 DNA follows: TGCAGCGTTTTCCGGGACTATGGCTACACCTTC.

The V gene is TRBV5-4, the J gene TRBJ2-2; maybe TRBD1 (6 bases). Looked up from germline, CDR1 is SGHNT and CDR2 is YYREEE (reference sequence). V gave up 2 bases and J gave up 3 bases, with 8 bases separating them. The CDR3 is 14 amino acids. The CDR3 here is CASSLRGYTGELFF. The CDR3 coding sequence is TGTGCCAGCAGCTTAAGGGGGTACACCGGGGAGCTGTTTTTT. Combining the CDR3 with reference TRBV5-4 and TRBJ2-2 gives the whole variable domain ETGVTQSPTHLIKTRGQQVTLRCSSQSGHNTVSWYQQALGQGPQFIFQYYREEENGRGNFPPRFSGLQFPNYSSELNVNALELDDSALYLCASSLRGYTGELFFGEGSRLTVL.

The table lists this clone with a few counts. The chain has TRBV6-1 and TRBJ1-2; D is perhaps TRBD1 (6 bases). The germline V gene has CDR1 MNHNS and CDR2 SASEGT. The germline V and J ends were trimmed by 6 bases and 1 base, with 9 bases remaining between them. The length of the CDR3 is 13 residues. The CDR3 is CASRGTRNYGYTF. Written as DNA, the CDR3 is TGTGCCAGCAGGGGGACACGTAACTATGGCTACACCTTC.

The CDR3 DNA follows: TGTGCCACCAGCAGTGACAACTATAATTCACCCCTCCACTTT. It encodes CATSSDNYNSPLHF. V is TRBV15 and J is TRBJ1-6; D not resolved. V was clipped by 3 bases and J by 3 bases, with 6 bases between them. From germline, CDR1 is LNHNV and CDR2 YYDKDF (reference sequence). The CDR3 has 14 amino acids.